This T cell receptor beta chain was found in a study of blood T cells in healthy people across ages. General study results and limits: Researchers said unsorted PBMCs prevented a conclusive naive versus antigen-experienced comparison. It was found that TCR beta diversity correlated strongly with the percentage of naive T cells.

The CDR3 totals 13 residues. The V end lost 5 bases, the J end lost 4 bases, and 8 bases lay between the germline ends. The germline V gene encodes CDR1 MNHNY and CDR2 SVGAGI (reference sequence). This clonotype was seen repeatedly, ten times or more. Its antigen is still unknown. Each of the donors had 9 to 10 milliliters of peripheral blood drawn into EDTA-treated Vacutainer tubes. Using a J-beta primer mix together with a sample-barcoded 5' primer, a second PCR was run for roughly 7 to 11 cycles. MiXCR, applied by TCRdb to the 5' RACE reads, yields one record per CDR3 protein. The sample records about 1.7 million distinct CDR3 sequences, 28% being singletons.

The TCR sequence derives from a woman aged 30 to 39 in good health. Sequences were obtained from blood. V is TRBV6-6 and J is TRBJ2-2; D unclear. The CDR3 loop is CASSRDGTGELFF. The CDR3, as DNA: TGTGCCAGCAGTCGCGACGGCACCGGGGAGCTGTTTTTT.